This TCR beta chain was captured in a study of T cells in localized non-small cell lung cancer. The CDR3 runs to 16 residues. CDR1 is MDHEN, CDR2 SYDVKM, per germline. V lost 1 base and J 0 bases, leaving 10 bases between the germline ends. Sequencing used immunoSEQ multiplex PCR; TCRdb keeps in-frame clones, though not all of them. This table holds 45,000 to 60,000 clones, around 86% found once. Material: peripheral blood, obtained before any cancer treatment. The chain links TRBV28 to TRBJ1-5; maybe TRBD1 (5 bases). The sequence was collected from a woman aged 40-69 years with stage I lung adenocarcinoma. The CDR3 here is CASSLFGAYSNQPQHF. CDR3 bases: TGTGCCAGCAGTTTATTCGGGGCCTATAGCAATCAGCCCCAGCATTTT.